This T cell receptor beta chain derives from a study of technical replicates of blood from several donors. The repertoire was sequenced with immunoSEQ multiplex PCR; TCRdb's copy has only in-frame clones and lacks some. The sample includes some 70,000 clones, about 95% of them seen just once. Germline V CDR1 and CDR2: SGHVS, FNYEAQ. V was cut by 4 bases and J by 4 bases, with 16 bases left in between. CDR3 length: 15 residues. This clone has a single count. The source of this sequence is a human donor in good health. Sequenced sample: T cells isolated from PBMCs. The chain is built from TRBV7-6 and TRBJ1-1; D is possibly TRBD1 (6 bases). CDR3 coding DNA: TGTGCCAGCAGCTCGGGCAGGGGATCGGGCACTGAAGCTTTCTTT. The encoded protein is CASSSGRGSGTEAFF.